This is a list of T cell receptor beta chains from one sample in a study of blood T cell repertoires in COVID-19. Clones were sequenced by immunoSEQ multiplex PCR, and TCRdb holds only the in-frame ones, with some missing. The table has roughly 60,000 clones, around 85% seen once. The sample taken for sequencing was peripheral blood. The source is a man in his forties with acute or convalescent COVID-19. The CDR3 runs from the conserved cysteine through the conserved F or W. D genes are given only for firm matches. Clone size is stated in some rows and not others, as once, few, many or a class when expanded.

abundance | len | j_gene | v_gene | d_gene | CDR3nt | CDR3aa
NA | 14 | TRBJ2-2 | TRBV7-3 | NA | TGTGCCAGCAGCTTACAGGCGAACACCGGGGAGCTGTTTTTT | CASSLQANTGELFF
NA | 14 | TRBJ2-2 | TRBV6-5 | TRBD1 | TGTGCCGGAGGACAGGGCCGTTTTACCGGGGAGCTGTTTTTT | CAGGQGRFTGELFF
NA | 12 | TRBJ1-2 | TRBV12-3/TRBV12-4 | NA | TGTGCCAGCAGCCTAAACAGGGCTGGCTACACCTTC | CASSLNRAGYTF
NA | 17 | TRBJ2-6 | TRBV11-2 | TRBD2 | TGTGCCAGCAGCTCTAGCGGGGGGGCCACTGGGGCCAACGTCCTGACTTTC | CASSSSGGATGANVLTF
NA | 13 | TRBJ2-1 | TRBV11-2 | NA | TGTGCCAGCAGCCTCCGACGGGGGAATGAGCAGTTCTTC | CASSLRRGNEQFF
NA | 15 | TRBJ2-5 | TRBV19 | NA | TGTGCCAGTAGCACAGGGGGGGGGCTCCAGGAGACCCAGTACTTC | CASSTGGGLQETQYF
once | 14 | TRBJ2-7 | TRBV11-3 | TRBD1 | TGTGCCAGCAGCTCCCCAGGGGGCTTATACGAGCAGTACTTC | CASSSPGGLYEQYF
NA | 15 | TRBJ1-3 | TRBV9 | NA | TGTGCCAGCAGCATGGGGGGGGCAGATGGAAACACCATATATTTT | CASSMGGADGNTIYF
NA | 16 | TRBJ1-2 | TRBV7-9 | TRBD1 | TGTGCCAGCAGCTTAGCCAGGGGGGATTCCAACTATGGCTACACCTTC | CASSLARGDSNYGYTF
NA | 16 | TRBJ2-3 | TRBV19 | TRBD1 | TGTGCCAGTAGTGGTACCGGGACAGGGTTCACAGATACGCAGTATTTT | CASSGTGTGFTDTQYF
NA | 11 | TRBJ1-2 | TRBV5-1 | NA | TGCGCCAGCAAAGGGGTGAGGGGCTACACCTTC | CASKGVRGYTF
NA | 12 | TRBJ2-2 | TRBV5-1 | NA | TGCGCCAGCAGTTTAGACTTGGGGGAGCTGTTTTTT | CASSLDLGELFF
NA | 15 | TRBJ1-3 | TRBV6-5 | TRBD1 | TGTGCCAGCAGTTTCTACAGGGGCTCTGGAAACACCATATATTTT | CASSFYRGSGNTIYF
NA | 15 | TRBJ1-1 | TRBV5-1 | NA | TGCGCCAGCAGCCCCGGGGGGACTCAGAACACTGAAGCTTTCTTT | CASSPGGTQNTEAFF
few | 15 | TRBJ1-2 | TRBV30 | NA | TGTGCCTGGAGTCGGGGGTACGTAGGTGCCTATGGCTACACCTTC | CAWSRGYVGAYGYTF
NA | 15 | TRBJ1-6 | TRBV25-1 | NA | TGTGCCAGCAGTGATGCTCGGGGAGGAGGCTCACCCCTCCACTTT | CASSDARGGGSPLHF
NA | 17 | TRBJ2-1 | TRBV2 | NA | TGTGCCAGCAGTGAGTTGGGGGCCCCGTCTCTCCGCAATGAGCAGTTCTTC | CASSELGAPSLRNEQFF
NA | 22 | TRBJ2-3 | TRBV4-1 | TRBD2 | TGCGCCAGCAGCCAAAGCGGCCGGGACCCCGGACTAGCGGGGGGGCCCACAGATACGCAGTATTTT | CASSQSGRDPGLAGGPTDTQYF
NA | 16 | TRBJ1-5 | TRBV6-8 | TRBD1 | TGTGCCAGACACCCACAGGGGGCGTTTTACGGTCAGCCCCAGCATTTT | CARHPQGAFYGQPQHF
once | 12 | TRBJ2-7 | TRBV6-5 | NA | TGTGCCAGCAGTTCAGGGTTTTCCGAGCAGTACTTC | CASSSGFSEQYF
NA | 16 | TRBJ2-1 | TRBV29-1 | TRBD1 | TGCAGCGCCGCAGGGGGCAGGAGATCTGGGGCCAATGAGCAGTTCTTC | CSAAGGRRSGANEQFF
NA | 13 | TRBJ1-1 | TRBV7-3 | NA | TGTGCCAGCAGCCAACAGCCGAACACTGAAGCTTTCTTT | CASSQQPNTEAFF
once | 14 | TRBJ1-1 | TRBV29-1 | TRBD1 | TGCAGCGTTGAGAGAGGGGACAGGGACACTGAAGCTTTCTTT | CSVERGDRDTEAFF
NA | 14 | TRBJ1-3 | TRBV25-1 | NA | TGTGCCAGCAGTGAATGGAGTTCTCGAAACACCATATATTTT | CASSEWSSRNTIYF
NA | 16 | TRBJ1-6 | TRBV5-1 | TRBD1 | TGCGCCAGCAGCTCTAGCCTAACAGGGGACAATTCACCCCTCCACTTT | CASSSSLTGDNSPLHF
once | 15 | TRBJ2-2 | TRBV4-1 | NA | TGCGCCAGCAGCCAAGATGGGCTCAGAACCGGGGAGCTGTTTTTT | CASSQDGLRTGELFF
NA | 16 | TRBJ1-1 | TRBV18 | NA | TGTGCCAGCTCACCACCCCAACAGGGAAAGAACACTGAAGCTTTCTTT | CASSPPQQGKNTEAFF
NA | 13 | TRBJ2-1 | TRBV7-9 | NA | TGTGCCAGCAGCCCCCGAGACGGAGCTGAGCAGTTCTTC | CASSPRDGAEQFF
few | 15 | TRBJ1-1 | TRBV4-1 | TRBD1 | TGCGCCAGCAGCCAAGGGGACAGTTTGAACACTGAAGCTTTCTTT | CASSQGDSLNTEAFF
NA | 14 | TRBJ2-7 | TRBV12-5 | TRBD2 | TGTGCTAGTGGGACCGGGACTAGAGGCTACGAGCAGTACTTC | CASGTGTRGYEQYF
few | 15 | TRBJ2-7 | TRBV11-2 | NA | TGTGCCAGCAGCTTAGGCCTCAGCAGGGATACAGAGCAGTACTTC | CASSLGLSRDTEQYF
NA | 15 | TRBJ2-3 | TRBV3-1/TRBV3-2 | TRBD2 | TGTGCCAGCAGCCACCTAAGCGGGGGCACAGATACGCAGTATTTT | CASSHLSGGTDTQYF
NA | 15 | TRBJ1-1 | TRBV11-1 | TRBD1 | TGTGCCAGCAGCTCACACAGGGGTCGTCGCACTGAAGCTTTCTTT | CASSSHRGRRTEAFF
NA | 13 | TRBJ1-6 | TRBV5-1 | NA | TGCGCCAGCAGCTTTCAGGGAAATTCACCCCTCCACTTT | CASSFQGNSPLHF
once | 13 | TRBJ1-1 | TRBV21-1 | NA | TGTGCCAGCGGACCTTTGAACGGGGTTGAAGCTTTCTTT | CASGPLNGVEAFF
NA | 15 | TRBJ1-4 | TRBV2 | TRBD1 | TGTGCCAGCAGCCGAAGGGACAGGGGGAATGAAAAACTGTTTTTT | CASSRRDRGNEKLFF
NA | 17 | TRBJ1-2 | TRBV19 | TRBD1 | TGTGCCAGTAGTATAGATTCGTCCGGACAGGGTAACTATGGCTACACCTTC | CASSIDSSGQGNYGYTF
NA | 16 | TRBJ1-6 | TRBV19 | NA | TGTGCCAGTAGTATGGCAGGGGCCCGCAGGGGTTCACCCCTCCACTTT | CASSMAGARRGSPLHF
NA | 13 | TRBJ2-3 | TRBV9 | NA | TGTGCCAGCGGCCCCATGGAGGGATGGGCGCAGTATTTT | CASGPMEGWAQYF